This TCR beta chain was profiled in a study of spatial heterogeneity in lung cancer. Study-level results: Counts of expanded alpha and beta TCRs within tumors tracked the tumor nonsynonymous mutation count.

The table lists this clonotype with many counts. Its specificity is unknown. Trimming took 4 bases from V and 7 from J, leaving 8 bases between them. There are 12 residues in the CDR3. CDR1 and CDR2 (germline): SGHTA, FQGNSA. TCRdb processed the 5' RACE reads anew with MiXCR; each CDR3 protein has one entry. The table has approximately 26,000 distinct CDR3 sequences, roughly 10% seen once. This sample's time point: sample taken at primary tumor resection. The source was lung tumor tissue, collected at surgery. V usage is TRBV7-2 and J usage is TRBJ2-4, with D uncertain. The clonotype originates from a male donor with early-stage non-small cell lung cancer. CDR3 coding DNA: TGTGCCAGCAGCTACGACGTGAACATTCAGTACTTC. Translating it yields CASSYDVNIQYF. The full variable domain, completed using reference TRBV7-2 and TRBJ2-4, is GAGVSQSPSNKVTEKGKDVELRCDPISGHTALYWYRQSLGQGLEFLIYFQGNSAPDKSGLPSDRFSAERTGGSVSTLTIQRTQQEDSAVYLCASSYDVNIQYFGAGTRLSVL.